Shown below are 18 T cell receptor beta chains from a single sample sequenced in a study of T cells in Graves' hyperthyroidism and ophthalmopathy. TCR beta CDR3 region amplification was performed from RNA transcripts. The primer set for the first-round RT-PCR of the TCR CDR3 was HTBI. TCRdb reanalysed the multiplex PCR reads using MiXCR and keeps one entry per CDR3 protein. The table records about 480,000 distinct CDR3 sequences, about 15% of them present only once. Material for sequencing was blood. The receptors were sampled from a woman aged 18-35 years with Graves' hyperthyroidism.

In this sample, this clonotype turned up many times. The CDR3 here is CASREGPNQPQHF. CDR3 bases: TGTGCCAGCAGGGAGGGACCCAATCAGCCCCAGCATTTT. The chain uses TRBV28 and TRBJ1-5; TRBD1 might be the D (5 bases). Trimming pared 6 bases from V and 3 bases from J, leaving 9 bases between. CDR1 is MDHEN and CDR2 is SYDVKM in the germline V gene. The CDR3 loop spans 13 amino acids.

This clonotype was recorded a few times. The chain recombines TRBV13 with TRBJ2-7; D uncertain. The CDR3 is 11 residues long. CDR1 is PRHDT and CDR2 is FYEKMQ in the germline V gene (reference sequence). Trimming stripped 0 bases from V and 6 bases from J, with 3 bases between. CDR3 loop: CASSLGPEQYV. The CDR3 nucleotides are TGTGCCAGCAGCTTAGGGCCCGAGCAGTACGTC.

This sequence joins TRBV24-1 and TRBJ2-5, with D perhaps matching TRBD2 (6 bases). Trimming took off 5 bases at V and 3 bases at J, with 24 bases between the two ends. CDR1 and CDR2 (germline): KGHDR, SFDVKD. This CDR3 has 18 residues. The CDR3 DNA sequence: TGTGCCACCAGTGGCCAATCACCGGGACTGAGGCAAGAAGAGACCCAGTACTTC. Its protein product is CATSGQSPGLRQEETQYF.

Ten or more counts support this clonotype. The chain couples TRBV6-1 to TRBJ1-1; D gene ambiguous. Germline V CDR1 and CDR2: MNHNS, SASEGT. V was cut by 6 bases and J by 3 bases, with 17 bases left in between. The length of the CDR3 is 15 residues. Here the CDR3 DNA reads TGTGCCAGCAGGCGAAGACAAGCCCTGGACACTGAAGCTTTCTTT. This codes for CASRRRQALDTEAFF.

This chain connects TRBV9 to TRBJ1-3; the D gene is possibly TRBD1 (6 bases). Trimming shortened V by 3 bases and J by 0 bases, and 10 bases separated the two germline ends. Germline assignment: CDR1 SGDLS and CDR2 YYNGEE. The CDR3 extends over 15 amino acids. This chain's CDR3 is CASSAGGGSGNTIYF. The CDR3 DNA follows: TGTGCCAGCAGCGCAGGAGGGGGCTCTGGAAACACCATATATTTT.

This clonotype was seen many times. The chain couples TRBV7-9 to TRBJ2-1, with D possibly being TRBD2 (5 bases). Germline V gene data show CDR1 as SEHNR and CDR2 as FQNEAQ (reference sequence). The V end lost 5 bases, the J end lost 8 bases, and 10 bases lay between the germline ends. There are 12 residues in the CDR3. CDR3 DNA sequence: TGTGCCAGCAGCCGAGGGCGGGATGAGCAGTTCTTC. Its translation is CASSRGRDEQFF.

J is TRBJ2-1 and V is TRBV2, with TRBD2 matching over 14 bases. Germline V gene data show CDR1 as SNHLY and CDR2 as FYNNEI. The length of the CDR3 is 20 residues. V trimming: 6 bases; J trimming: 0 bases; junction bases outside the gene matches: 13. CDR3 protein: CASSRPRTSGGLSSYNEQFF. The CDR3 bases are TGTGCCAGCAGCCGCCCTCGGACTAGCGGGGGGCTGAGCTCCTACAATGAGCAGTTCTTC.

Ten or more counts support this clonotype. The chain is built from TRBV6-1 and TRBJ2-1, with D perhaps assigned TRBD1 or TRBD2 (6 bases each). With 7 bases removed from V and 3 bases from J, the gap between germline ends came to 28 bases. Germline assignment: CDR1 MNHNS and CDR2 SASEGT. The CDR3 is made up of 19 amino acids. The CDR3 sequence: CASTLGGGPDGAGYNEQFF. The CDR3 coding sequence is TGTGCCAGCACCCTAGGAGGGGGGCCCGACGGAGCGGGCTACAATGAGCAGTTCTTC.

This clonotype was found a few times. It may be a read error: a sequence one base away is much more abundant. J is TRBJ1-2 and V is TRBV2; 11 bases are a match to TRBD1. The CDR3 runs 14 residues. Germline-derived CDR1 and CDR2 are SNHLY and FYNNEI. DNA of the CDR3: TGTGCCAGCAGTGGGACAGGGGGCATCTATAGCTACACCTTC. This gives the protein CASSGTGGIYSYTF.

Ten or more counts support this clonotype. The V and J genes are TRBV2 and TRBJ2-7, with D possibly being TRBD2 (6 bases). CDR3 length equals 16 residues. Looked up from germline, CDR1 is SNHLY and CDR2 is FYNNEI. Trimming left V 4 bases short and J 0 bases short, with 16 bases between. CDR3 sequence: CASSVGKRALSYEQYF. Here the CDR3 DNA reads TGTGCCAGCAGTGTGGGAAAGCGGGCCCTCTCCTACGAGCAGTACTTC.

This clonotype came up many times. The gene calls are TRBV20-1 and TRBJ2-1, with 8 bases that match TRBD2. Germline loops: CDR1 DFQATT, CDR2 SNEGSKA (reference sequence). The CDR3 totals 15 residues. With 1 base clipped from V and 2 bases from J, the junction kept 4 bases outside the gene matches. The CDR3 sequence: CSARGVAGTYNEQFF. The DNA of the CDR3 is TGCAGTGCTAGAGGGGTAGCGGGAACCTACAATGAGCAGTTCTTC.

Ten or more counts support this clonotype. The chain combines TRBV11-1 with TRBJ2-7, with D uncertain. Germline values: CDR1 SGHAT, CDR2 FQDESV (reference sequence). This CDR3 spans 13 amino acids. V was cut by 5 bases and J by 3 bases, with 11 bases left in between. The CDR3 region is CASSATLSYEQYV. CDR3 in DNA: TGTGCCAGCAGCGCTACCTTGAGCTACGAGCAGTACGTC.

This clonotype was observed at least ten times. This chain uses TRBV3-1 with TRBJ2-5; weak D call: TRBD1 (6 bases). Trimming shortened V by 0 bases and J by 1 base, and 12 bases separated the two germline ends. Germline V gene sequence: CDR1 LGHDT, CDR2 YNNKEL (reference sequence). The CDR3 sequence is 16 residues long. In nucleotides, the CDR3 is TGTGCCAGCAGCCAAGATCGCAGGGGAGTCCAAGAGACCCAGTACTTC. Translated: CASSQDRRGVQETQYF.

This clonotype showed up many times. This chain joins TRBV15 and TRBJ1-5; D is ambiguous. This CDR3 spans 13 amino acids. Trimming cost V 0 bases and J 5 bases, with 5 bases left between them. Germline assignment: CDR1 LNHNV and CDR2 YYDKDF (reference sequence). The CDR3 here is CATSRDRDQPQHF. The CDR3 nucleotides read TGTGCCACCAGCAGAGATCGGGATCAGCCCCAGCATTTT.

This clonotype was counted many times. V usage is TRBV5-1 and J usage is TRBJ2-3; D ambiguous. CDR1 and CDR2 from the germline V gene are SGHRS and YFSETQ. Trimming took 0 bases from V and 0 from J, leaving 14 bases between them. CDR3 length equals 17 residues. The CDR3 is CASSLEGPSISTDTQYF. The DNA for the CDR3 is TGCGCCAGCAGCTTGGAAGGTCCAAGTATTAGCACAGATACGCAGTATTTT.

In its sample, this clonotype was seen many times. The V and J genes are TRBV2 and TRBJ2-7, with a possible D match to TRBD1 (6 bases). Germline CDR1 reads SNHLY; CDR2 reads FYNNEI. This CDR3 is built from 14 residues. Trimming took 0 bases from V and 3 from J, leaving 9 bases between them. CDR3 nucleotides: TGTGCCAGCAGTGAAGCGAACAGGGTCTACGAGCAGTACTTC. The encoded protein is CASSEANRVYEQYF.

In its sample, this clonotype was seen many times. In nucleotides, the CDR3 is TGTGCCAGCAGCATCGACAGGGGGAATCAGCCCCAGCATTTT. It is translated as CASSIDRGNQPQHF. The chain recombines TRBV7-8 with TRBJ1-5; 9 bases align to TRBD1. Trimming removed 5 bases from V and 4 bases from J; junction bases left unmatched: 3. This CDR3 is built from 14 residues. Germline CDR1 SGHVS, CDR2 FQNEAQ.

The chain combines TRBV28 with TRBJ2-1; the D gene is possibly TRBD2 (5 bases). The CDR3 has 14 residues. The germline V gene has CDR1 MDHEN and CDR2 SYDVKM. With 7 bases removed from V and 4 bases from J, the gap between germline ends came to 14 bases. CDR3 loop: CASNTRLTYNEQFF. The CDR3 bases are TGTGCCAGCAACACGAGACTAACATACAATGAGCAGTTCTTC.